The 29 T cell receptor beta chains below were found in one sample sequenced in a study of blood T cell repertoires in COVID-19 (TCRdb year 2020). Library creation used the immunoSEQ multiplex PCR assay. TCRdb's version of the immuneACCESS table is confined to in-frame rearrangements and falls short of the full clone set. An unresolved V gene accounts for under half of the shortfall where checked; the remainder is of unknown origin. For this sample the table gives fewer than 50,000 clones, of which 65% to 85% were detected only once. Less than 45% of the sample rests with the top ten. The specimen was peripheral blood. The source of these receptors is a woman of 80 years or more with active or convalescent COVID-19.

The V gene is TRBV29-1, the J gene TRBJ1-1; possible D gene TRBD1, 5 bases. The CDR3 runs 12 residues. Germline CDR1 reads SQVTM; CDR2 reads ANQGSEA. The V end was cut by 6 bases, the J end by 2 bases, with 10 bases between. The chain's CDR3 is CSVGQLNTEAFF. Written as DNA, the CDR3 is TGCAGCGTCGGACAACTCAACACTGAAGCTTTCTTT. The whole variable domain, remainder taken from reference TRBV29-1 and TRBJ1-1, is SAVISQKPSRDICQRGTSLTIQCQVDSQVTMMFWYRQQPGQSLTLIATANQGSEATYESGFVIDKFPISRPNLTFSTLTVSNMSPEDSSIYLCSVGQLNTEAFFGQGTRLTVV.

This chain links TRBV29-1 with TRBJ1-5; 8 nucleotides match TRBD1. The J segment lost 2 bases and the V segment lost 3 bases, leaving 6 bases of the junction unmatched. The CDR3 loop spans 15 amino acids. Germline V gene lookup returns CDR1 SQVTM and CDR2 ANQGSEA. The CDR3 DNA reads as TGCAGCGTTGATCGGCAGGGACAGGGCAATCAGCCCCAGCATTTT. Translation: CSVDRQGQGNQPQHF.

The chain links TRBV18 to TRBJ1-2; TRBD1 matches 7 bases. The CDR3 covers 13 residues. J lost 6 bases, V lost 6 bases, and 7 bases had no gene match. Germline CDR1 KGHSH, CDR2 LQKENI. CDR3 in amino acids: CASSETDRDGYTF. CDR3 nucleotide sequence: TGTGCCAGCTCGGAGACCGACAGGGATGGCTACACCTTC.

This sequence joins TRBV5-8 and TRBJ1-1, with D unclear. V gave up 4 bases and J gave up 11 bases, with 12 bases separating them. The CDR3 length is 11 residues. Germline V gene data show CDR1 as SGHTS and CDR2 as YDEGEE. The chain's CDR3 is CASSRLNSAFF. The CDR3 DNA reads as TGTGCCAGCAGCAGGCTAAACAGCGCTTTCTTT.

The rearrangement joins TRBV19 to TRBJ2-7, with 8 nucleotides matching TRBD2. V trimming: 6 bases; J trimming: 2 bases; junction bases outside the gene matches: 12. The CDR3 contains 16 residues. Germline V gene lookup returns CDR1 LNHDA and CDR2 SQIVND (reference sequence). Written as DNA, the CDR3 is TGTGCCAGTAGCAGACCTCGGACTAGCCTTCCCTACGAGCAGTACTTC. This gives the protein CASSRPRTSLPYEQYF. The full variable domain, with the rest looked up from reference TRBV19 and TRBJ2-7, is DGGITQSPKYLFRKEGQNVTLSCEQNLNHDAMYWYRQDPGQGLRLIYYSQIVNDFQKGDIAEGYSVSREKKESFPLTVTSAQKNPTAFYLCASSRPRTSLPYEQYFGPGTRLTVT.

This chain uses TRBV4-1 with TRBJ1-2, with 8 bases aligning to TRBD1. This CDR3 is built from 16 residues. The V and J ends lost 4 bases and 9 bases, in that order; junction bases with no gene match: 16. Germline V gene data show CDR1 as MGHRA and CDR2 as YSYEKL. The CDR3 sequence is CASSRTNPGGAGSYTF. The CDR3, as DNA: TGCGCCAGCAGCCGAACGAACCCAGGGGGCGCAGGTAGCTACACCTTC.

The gene calls are TRBV7-9 and TRBJ2-3, with 7 bases lining up with TRBD2. Germline V gene lookup returns CDR1 SEHNR and CDR2 FQNEAQ (reference sequence). Trimming at V came to 8 bases and at J to 2 bases, leaving 7 bases not matched to a gene. CDR3 size: 14 residues. In DNA, the CDR3 is TGTGCCAGCGTCGGAGCGGGACTCACAGATACGCAGTATTTT. Amino acids: CASVGAGLTDTQYF.

The chain carries TRBV6-5 and TRBJ1-3; D gene uncertain. CDR1 MNHEY and CDR2 SVGAGI come from the germline V gene. Trimming stripped 10 bases from V and 3 bases from J, with 10 bases between. CDR3 size: 12 residues. CDR3 amino acids: CATSQFGNTIYF. CDR3 bases: TGTGCCACCAGCCAGTTTGGAAACACCATATATTTT.

The CDR3 DNA reads TGTGCCACCAGTGATTCCCAACCCATGGTACAGGGGAAGGGAGGCTACACCTTC. Translated, it gives CATSDSQPMVQGKGGYTF. This chain joins TRBV24-1 and TRBJ1-2; 7 nucleotides match TRBD1. V dropped 2 bases and J dropped 8; count of bases not matched to a gene: 19. Germline loops: CDR1 KGHDR, CDR2 SFDVKD. The CDR3 contains 18 residues.

V usage is TRBV7-6 and J usage is TRBJ2-2; 10 nucleotides align to TRBD2. The germline CDR1 and CDR2 sequences are SGHVS and FNYEAQ. This CDR3 comprises 16 residues. J was trimmed by 4 bases and V by 7 bases; bases with no gene match: 9. The CDR3 loop is CASTMQREGRTGELFF. The DNA of the CDR3 is TGTGCCAGCACCATGCAGCGGGAGGGCCGCACCGGGGAGCTGTTTTTT.

The chain carries TRBV3-1 (or the pseudogene TRBV3-2) and TRBJ2-2; 9 positions match TRBD2. J lost 6 bases, V lost 7 bases, and 6 bases had no gene match. This CDR3 is 14 amino acids long. Germline CDR1 is LGHDT and CDR2 is YNNKEL (reference sequence). CDR3: CASIAGVSAGELFF. CDR3 bases: TGTGCCAGCATAGCGGGAGTGAGTGCCGGGGAGCTGTTTTTT.

This chain connects TRBV27 to TRBJ2-1; 8 bases map to TRBD2. The germline gives CDR1 MNHEY, CDR2 SMNVEV (reference sequence). After removal of 4 bases from V and 0 bases from J, the junction contained 2 bases not matched to a gene. This CDR3 is 15 amino acids long. In DNA form, the CDR3 reads TGTGCCAGCAGTTCGAGCGGGAGCTCCTACAATGAGCAGTTCTTC. Translated, it gives CASSSSGSSYNEQFF.

This clone was picked up a small number of times. The chain has TRBV19 and TRBJ1-1; tentative D call: TRBD1 (6 bases). Germline V lookup: CDR1 LNHDA, CDR2 SQIVND (reference sequence). The CDR3 is 15 amino acids. The V and J ends lost 4 bases and 5 bases respectively, with 17 bases between them. The CDR3 spells CASSTRQVAITEAFF. The CDR3 nucleotides read TGTGCCAGTAGTACTAGACAGGTTGCAATAACTGAAGCTTTCTTT. Variable domain in full (rest from reference TRBV19 and TRBJ1-1): DGGITQSPKYLFRKEGQNVTLSCEQNLNHDAMYWYRQDPGQGLRLIYYSQIVNDFQKGDIAEGYSVSREKKESFPLTVTSAQKNPTAFYLCASSTRQVAITEAFFGQGTRLTVV.

V gene TRBV9 combines with J gene TRBJ2-5; 14 bases align to TRBD2. This CDR3 contains 17 residues. From germline, CDR1 is SGDLS and CDR2 YYNGEE. V lost 0 bases, J lost 5 bases, and 6 bases stayed unmatched. The CDR3 here is CASSVEGTSGSWETQYF. In DNA, the CDR3 is TGTGCCAGCAGCGTAGAGGGGACTAGCGGGAGTTGGGAGACCCAGTACTTC.

The V and J genes are TRBV2 and TRBJ1-5; tentatively, D is TRBD1 (6 bases). V was pared by 8 bases and J by 7 bases, with 15 bases between. Germline-derived CDR1 and CDR2 are SNHLY and FYNNEI. There are 13 residues in the CDR3. CDR3 residues: CASAGEGGQPQHF. Written as DNA, the CDR3 is TGTGCCAGCGCGGGGGAGGGGGGGCAGCCCCAGCATTTT.

The V call is TRBV19, the J call TRBJ2-7; no definite D call. Trimming pared 6 bases from V and 3 bases from J, leaving 18 bases between. Per the germline V gene, CDR1 is LNHDA and CDR2 is SQIVND (reference sequence). CDR3 size: 15 residues. This CDR3 reads CASRLKFGTSYEQYF. CDR3 in DNA: TGTGCCAGTAGACTAAAATTTGGAACCAGCTACGAGCAGTACTTC.

The chain uses TRBV19 and TRBJ1-2, with a weak D call TRBD1 (5 bases). Trimming shortened V by 3 bases and J by 8 bases, and 13 bases separated the two germline ends. The CDR3 runs 13 residues. Germline CDR1 reads LNHDA; CDR2 reads SQIVND (reference sequence). This CDR3 is CASSISGNGGYTF. The CDR3 DNA reads as TGTGCCAGTAGTATTTCAGGGAACGGCGGCTACACCTTC.

The chain carries TRBV10-3 and TRBJ2-3, with 12 bases identical to TRBD2. CDR1 ENHRY and CDR2 SYGVKD come from the germline V gene. This CDR3 has 18 amino acids. Germline trimming cut 4 bases from V and 0 bases from J; bases unmatched to any gene: 8. The CDR3 region is CAISGPGTSGFSTDTQYF. CDR3 nucleotides: TGTGCCATCAGTGGGCCTGGGACTAGCGGGTTTAGCACAGATACGCAGTATTTT.

The chain combines TRBV18 with TRBJ2-1, with TRBD1 matching over 9 bases. Germline values: CDR1 KGHSH, CDR2 LQKENI. The CDR3 runs 13 residues. Trimming cost V 3 bases and J 16 bases; bases outside gene matches: 10. The CDR3 sequence is CASSPLMGDRVFF. DNA of the CDR3: TGTGCCAGCTCACCCCTCATGGGGGACAGGGTCTTCTTC.

The genes are TRBV4-2 and TRBJ2-1, with 12 bases identical to TRBD2. The CDR3 is 18 amino acids. V shed 2 bases and J 8 bases; nucleotides not matched to a gene: 13. Germline loops: CDR1 LGHNA, CDR2 YNFKEQ. This CDR3 is CASSQKHPTSGSEHEQFF. In DNA form, the CDR3 reads TGTGCCAGCAGCCAAAAACACCCGACTAGCGGGAGTGAGCATGAGCAGTTCTTC.

The gene calls are TRBV3-1 (or the pseudogene TRBV3-2) and TRBJ2-7; 9 nucleotides align to TRBD1. CDR1 and CDR2 (germline): LGHDT, YNNKEL (reference sequence). The CDR3 length is 15 residues. Losses at the gene ends were 4 bases for V and 2 bases for J; bases not matched to a gene: 6. The CDR3 DNA follows: TGTGCCAGCAGCCTATCGGGACAGGGCGCCTACGAGCAGTACTTC. Encoded protein: CASSLSGQGAYEQYF.

Only a few counts were recorded for this clone. This sequence joins TRBV3-1 (or the pseudogene TRBV3-2) and TRBJ1-1; possible D gene TRBD1, 6 bases. The germline CDR1 and CDR2 sequences are LGHDT and YNNKEL (reference sequence). The CDR3 loop spans 13 amino acids. Trimming took 3 bases from V and 9 from J, leaving 14 bases between them. This CDR3 is CASSQDTGTKAFF. In DNA form, the CDR3 reads TGTGCCAGCAGCCAGGACACCGGGACAAAAGCTTTCTTT.

The V call is TRBV28, the J call TRBJ1-2, with a weak D call TRBD1 (5 bases). V shed 4 bases and J shed 8 bases, with 14 bases lying between them. This CDR3 region has 13 residues. In germline, CDR1 is MDHEN, CDR2 SYDVKM. The CDR3 loop reads CASSSPGQRGYTF. CDR3 nucleotides: TGTGCCAGCAGTTCCCCAGGGCAACGCGGCTACACCTTC.

The rearrangement links TRBV6-5 to TRBJ2-1, with 8 bases matching TRBD1. V trimming: 2 bases; J trimming: 8 bases; junction bases outside the gene matches: 5. Germline CDR1 reads MNHEY; CDR2 reads SVGAGI. This CDR3 spans 14 amino acids. The CDR3 DNA reads TGTGCCAGCAGTTACGCAGGGGGCTGGGATGAGCAGTTCTTC. As protein: CASSYAGGWDEQFF.

This clone was observed a few times. J is TRBJ1-1 and V is TRBV7-2; TRBD1 aligns across 9 bases. Germline loops: CDR1 SGHTA, CDR2 FQGNSA. This CDR3 spans 13 amino acids. Trimming removed 6 bases from V and 2 bases from J; junction bases left unmatched: 1. This chain's CDR3 is CASRGQGNTEAFF. The CDR3 DNA follows: TGTGCCAGCAGGGGACAGGGCAACACTGAAGCTTTCTTT.

This sequence joins TRBV5-1 and TRBJ2-3; no clear D gene. The CDR3 consists of 13 residues. Germline V gene lookup returns CDR1 SGHRS and CDR2 YFSETQ. Trimming pared 0 bases from V and 2 bases from J, leaving 4 bases between. CDR3 sequence reads: CASSLGPTDTQYF. For the CDR3, the DNA is TGCGCCAGCAGCTTGGGGCCCACAGATACGCAGTATTTT.

This clone was picked up a small number of times. V gene TRBV5-1 combines with J gene TRBJ2-7; TRBD1 matches at 7 bases. Germline assignment: CDR1 SGHRS and CDR2 YFSETQ. The ends lost 0 bases at V and 2 bases at J; junction bases unmatched: 2. CDR3 length: 14 amino acids. CDR3 residues: CASSLGQGAYEQYF. DNA for the CDR3: TGCGCCAGCAGCTTGGGTCAGGGGGCCTACGAGCAGTACTTC.

The genes are TRBV7-2 and TRBJ2-7, with D tentatively TRBD1 (5 bases). V was shortened by 3 bases and J by 4 bases, with 22 bases between the two germline ends. The CDR3 is 17 amino acids. Germline V gives CDR1 SGHTA, CDR2 FQGNSA. In nucleotides, the CDR3 is TGTGCCAGCAGCTTGACGACAGCCTCTCCTAAATATTACGAGCAGTACTTC. Residues: CASSLTTASPKYYEQYF.

V and J are TRBV28 and TRBJ2-5, with D possibly being TRBD1 (6 bases). Germline loops: CDR1 MDHEN, CDR2 SYDVKM. CDR3 length: 13 amino acids. Between the trimmed V and J ends, which lost 3 bases and 1 base, there was a span of 6 bases. The CDR3, as DNA: TGTGCCAGCAGTTTGGGGGCCCAAGAGACCCAGTACTTC. Protein sequence: CASSLGAQETQYF.